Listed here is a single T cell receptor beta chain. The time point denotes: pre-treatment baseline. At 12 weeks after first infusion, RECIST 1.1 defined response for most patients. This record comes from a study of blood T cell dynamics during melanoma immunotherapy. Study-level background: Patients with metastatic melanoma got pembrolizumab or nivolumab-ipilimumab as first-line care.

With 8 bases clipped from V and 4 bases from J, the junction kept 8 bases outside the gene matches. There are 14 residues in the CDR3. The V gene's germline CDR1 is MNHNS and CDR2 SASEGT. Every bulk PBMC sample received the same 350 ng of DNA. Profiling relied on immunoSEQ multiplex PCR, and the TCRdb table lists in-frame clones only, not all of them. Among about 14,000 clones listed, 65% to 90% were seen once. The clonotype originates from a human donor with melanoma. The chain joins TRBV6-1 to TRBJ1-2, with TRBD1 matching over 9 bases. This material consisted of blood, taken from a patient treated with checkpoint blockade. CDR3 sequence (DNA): TGTGCCAGCCTTCGAACGGGACAGGGCTATGGCTACACCTTC. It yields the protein CASLRTGQGYGYTF.